These 30 T cell receptor beta chains were sequenced from one sample in a study of CD8 T cell repertoires and HIV-1 epitope variants. TCRdb's table, derived via immunoSEQ multiplex PCR, lists solely in-frame clones and lacks some. This table holds around 2,000 clones, approximately 64% found once. What these receptors recognize is not known. Sequencing was performed on cultured CD8+ T cells derived from PBMCs. These receptors were obtained from a male donor with HIV.

A single count supports this clone. The rearrangement links TRBV28 to TRBJ1-1; perhaps TRBD1 as D (6 bases). Germline assignment: CDR1 MDHEN and CDR2 SYDVKM. The ends were cut back, 4 bases at V and 7 bases at J, with 16 bases in the middle. The CDR3 extends over 14 amino acids. The CDR3 sequence: CASSYETGSIEAFF. The CDR3 DNA reads TGTGCCAGCAGTTACGAGACAGGCTCGATTGAAGCTTTCTTT. Full variable domain (missing parts from reference TRBV28 and TRBJ1-1): DVKVTQSSRYLVKRTGEKVFLECVQDMDHENMFWYRQDPGLGLRLIYFSYDVKMKEKGDIPEGYSVSREKKERFSLILESASTNQTSMYLCASSYETGSIEAFFGQGTRLTVV.

The CDR3 bases are TGCGCCAGCAGCCAAGATGAACAGTCCACTGAAGCTTTCTTT. Translated: CASSQDEQSTEAFF. This chain connects TRBV4-3 to TRBJ1-1; D not certain. Germline loops: CDR1 LGHNA, CDR2 YSLEER. Trimming took off 0 bases at V and 4 bases at J, with 9 bases between the two ends. This CDR3 has 14 residues.

The rearrangement uses TRBV11-2 and TRBJ1-1, with D possibly being TRBD1 (5 bases). V was trimmed by 10 bases and J by 4 bases, leaving 13 bases between them. This CDR3 is 12 amino acids long. The germline gives CDR1 SGHAT, CDR2 FQNNGV. The CDR3 spells CATQGVGTEAFF. The CDR3, as DNA: TGTGCCACCCAAGGGGTGGGCACTGAAGCTTTCTTT. Using reference TRBV11-2 and TRBJ1-1 for the parts outside the CDR3, the full variable domain is EAGVAQSPRYKIIEKRQSVAFWCNPISGHATLYWYQQILGQGPKLLIQFQNNGVVDDSQLPKDRFSAERLKGVDSTLKIQPAKLEDSAVYLCATQGVGTEAFFGQGTRLTVV.

The CDR3 is CACLGVTGELFF. The CDR3 DNA sequence: TGTGCCTGCCTAGGTGTCACCGGGGAGCTGTTTTTT. V gene TRBV27 combines with J gene TRBJ2-2; D gene unclear. The CDR3 consists of 12 residues. V lost 11 bases and J lost 4, with 11 bases in between. Germline CDR1 is MNHEY and CDR2 is SMNVEV (reference sequence).

The CDR3 nucleotides read TGTGCCAGCAGTGAAGGAGCAGGTCCCTACGAGCAGTACTTC. Translating it yields CASSEGAGPYEQYF. The rearrangement links TRBV6-1 to TRBJ2-7, with D unresolved. Looked up from germline, CDR1 is MNHNS and CDR2 is SASEGT. V gave up 1 base and J gave up 2 bases, with 9 bases separating them. The length of the CDR3 is 14 residues.

The chain couples TRBV18 to TRBJ2-3; 13 bases align to TRBD2. The CDR3 is 21 residues long. Germline V lookup: CDR1 KGHSH, CDR2 LQKENI. The junction had 16 bases not matched to a gene; V was cut back by 3 bases and J by 1 base. The CDR3 protein is CASSPINELAGGPMGTDTQYF. The CDR3 DNA sequence: TGTGCCAGCTCACCTATCAACGAACTAGCGGGAGGGCCTATGGGCACAGATACGCAGTATTTT.

V is TRBV2 and J is TRBJ1-4; 8 positions agree with TRBD1. V shed 3 bases, J shed 4 bases, and the junction held 10 bases outside the gene matches. CDR1 is SNHLY and CDR2 is FYNNEI in the germline V gene. The CDR3 is 17 residues long. The chain's CDR3 is CASSDWAGGSDNEKLFF. The CDR3 DNA sequence: TGTGCCAGCAGTGACTGGGCAGGGGGCAGTGATAATGAAAAACTGTTTTTT.

V is TRBV28 and J is TRBJ2-5; unclear D gene. V lost 3 bases and J lost 5, with 4 bases in between. The CDR3 is 11 amino acids. From germline, CDR1 is MDHEN and CDR2 SYDVKM. CDR3: CASSFEETQYF. CDR3 bases: TGTGCCAGCAGTTTCGAGGAGACCCAGTACTTC.

The rearrangement uses TRBV11-1 and TRBJ2-7; 7 nucleotides agree with TRBD1. V lost 7 bases, J lost 3 bases, and 6 bases stayed unmatched. The CDR3 sequence is 13 residues long. CDR1 is SGHAT, CDR2 FQDESV, per germline (reference sequence). The CDR3 nucleotides read TGTGCCAGCAACGACAGGGTTGGCTACGAGCAGTACTTC. Protein: CASNDRVGYEQYF.

The gene calls are TRBV5-4 and TRBJ2-5; 7 bases fit TRBD2. In germline, CDR1 is SGHNT, CDR2 YYREEE (reference sequence). Losses at the gene ends were 4 bases for V and 0 bases for J; bases not matched to a gene: 9. The CDR3 is made up of 16 amino acids. CDR3 in amino acids: CASSAVIGGNQETQYF. The CDR3 bases are TGTGCCAGCAGCGCGGTTATCGGGGGGAACCAAGAGACCCAGTACTTC.

CDR3 bases: TGTGCCTGGAGTGTAGTTGAGAGAAATGGCTACACCTTC. It is translated as CAWSVVERNGYTF. The chain combines TRBV30 with TRBJ1-2, with D hard to call. Germline V lookup: CDR1 GTSNPN, CDR2 SVGIG (reference sequence). Trimming cost V 0 bases and J 6 bases, with 11 bases left between them. The CDR3 contains 13 residues.

The J gene is TRBJ2-7, the V gene TRBV28, with D possibly TRBD1 on 6 matching bases. The V and J ends lost 5 bases and 2 bases respectively, with 16 bases between them. The CDR3 totals 15 residues. Germline V CDR1 and CDR2: MDHEN, SYDVKM. This CDR3 reads CASSPRRTAPYEQYF. CDR3 in DNA: TGTGCCAGCAGTCCAAGACGGACAGCCCCCTACGAGCAGTACTTC.

The CDR3 DNA is TGTGCCAGCAGTTTAGGGACAGGGGGGTACACTGAAGCTTTCTTT. It yields the protein CASSLGTGGYTEAFF. The chain recombines TRBV27 with TRBJ1-1, with TRBD1 matching 11 bases. Per germline, CDR1 MNHEY and CDR2 SMNVEV (reference sequence). CDR3 length: 15 residues. The V segment lost 2 bases and the J segment 3 bases; nucleotides outside the gene matches: 2.

V usage is TRBV7-6 and J usage is TRBJ2-3; TRBD2 aligns across 8 bases. The germline CDR1 and CDR2 sequences are SGHVS and FNYEAQ. Germline trimming cut 1 base from V and 4 bases from J; bases unmatched to any gene: 7. The length of the CDR3 is 16 residues. The CDR3 sequence is CASSLDSGREADTQYF. The CDR3 region has the DNA TGTGCCAGCAGCTTAGACTCTGGGCGGGAGGCAGATACGCAGTATTTT.

The chain joins TRBV4-2 to TRBJ2-7; 7 bases map to TRBD2. CDR3 length equals 13 residues. V trimming: 0 bases; J trimming: 6 bases; junction bases outside the gene matches: 2. Germline CDR1 LGHNA, CDR2 YNFKEQ. CDR3 DNA sequence: TGTGCCAGCAGCCAAGAAGCGGGGACCGAGCAGTACTTC. Amino acid sequence: CASSQEAGTEQYF.

The CDR3 region is CASSQDFGTGEKLFF. CDR3 in DNA: TGCGCCAGCAGCCAAGATTTCGGGACAGGTGAAAAACTGTTTTTT. The V gene is TRBV4-3, the J gene TRBJ1-4, with TRBD1 matching over 8 bases. Germline values: CDR1 LGHNA, CDR2 YSLEER. V lost 0 bases to trimming and J lost 7 bases; unmatched junction nucleotides: 4. The CDR3 is 15 amino acids.

The chain has TRBV15 and TRBJ2-3; 13 bases agree with TRBD2. This CDR3 has 15 residues. The germline CDR1 and CDR2 sequences are LNHNV and YYDKDF (reference sequence). V dropped 3 bases and J dropped 4; count of bases not matched to a gene: 1. Here the CDR3 DNA reads TGTGCCACCAGCAGTACTAGCGGGGGGGCAGATACGCAGTATTTT. As protein: CATSSTSGGADTQYF.

This clone qualifies as large. The gene calls are TRBV4-3 and TRBJ1-4, with no clear D. The germline CDR1 and CDR2 sequences are LGHNA and YSLEER. Trimming took off 0 bases at V and 0 bases at J, with 17 bases between the two ends. CDR3 length: 19 residues. CDR3 protein: CASSQDSTGNIATNEKLFF. As DNA, the CDR3 is TGCGCCAGCAGCCAAGATTCAACGGGGAACATTGCAACTAATGAAAAACTGTTTTTT.

The chain links TRBV6-6 to TRBJ1-5; D is ambiguous. From germline, CDR1 is MNHNY and CDR2 SVGAGI (reference sequence). V shed 6 bases and J shed 0 bases, with 6 bases lying between them. This CDR3 comprises 13 residues. The chain's CDR3 is CASRPYSNQPQHF. The CDR3 nucleotides are TGTGCCAGCAGGCCATATAGCAATCAGCCCCAGCATTTT.

This clone turned up a few times. The chain is built from TRBV28 and TRBJ1-4; D remains ambiguous. Germline V gene sequence: CDR1 MDHEN, CDR2 SYDVKM. V was clipped by 5 bases and J by 0 bases, with 4 bases between them. The CDR3 has 13 amino acids. The CDR3 spells CASSPATNEKLFF. The CDR3 DNA is TGTGCCAGCAGTCCTGCAACTAATGAAAAACTGTTTTTT.

This clone came up once. The CDR3 coding sequence is TGCGCCAGCAGCCAAGAAGCCGGGACTAGCAACTACGAGCAGTACTTC. It translates to CASSQEAGTSNYEQYF. This rearrangement joins TRBV4-3 to TRBJ2-7; 9 bases fit TRBD2. Germline CDR1 is LGHNA and CDR2 is YSLEER. The CDR3 length is 16 residues. V shed 0 bases and J 3 bases; nucleotides not matched to a gene: 6.

The chain couples TRBV4-1 to TRBJ2-3; D possibly corresponds to TRBD2 (6 bases). The V end was cut by 0 bases, the J end by 2 bases, with 15 bases between. Germline assignment: CDR1 MGHRA and CDR2 YSYEKL. There are 17 residues in the CDR3. CDR3 sequence: CASSQDPWGLPTDTQYF. CDR3 bases: TGCGCCAGCAGCCAAGATCCCTGGGGACTCCCCACAGATACGCAGTATTTT.

V and J are TRBV6-4 and TRBJ2-1; D is perhaps TRBD1 (6 bases). The CDR3 length is 14 residues. Trimming took 4 bases from V and 9 from J, leaving 16 bases between them. Germline loops: CDR1 MRHNA, CDR2 SNTAGT. The CDR3 loop is CASSVDRLSSEQFF. The CDR3 DNA reads as TGTGCCAGCAGTGTCGACAGGTTATCCAGTGAGCAGTTCTTC.

This chain connects TRBV19 to TRBJ2-7; D gene unclear. V shed 2 bases and J shed 0 bases, with 5 bases lying between them. CDR3 length equals 13 residues. Germline-derived CDR1 and CDR2 are LNHDA and SQIVND (reference sequence). The CDR3 loop is CASSISISYEQYF. The DNA for the CDR3 is TGTGCCAGTAGTATAAGCATCTCCTACGAGCAGTACTTC.

The chain is built from TRBV29-1 and TRBJ2-2; D is unclear. This CDR3 has 12 amino acids. Germline lookup yields CDR1 SQVTM and CDR2 ANQGSEA. V dropped 6 bases and J dropped 4 bases, with 9 bases sitting between them. CDR3 in DNA: TGCAGCGTCTTGAAGGGCACCGGGGAGCTGTTTTTT. This sequence encodes CSVLKGTGELFF.

In this sample, this clone turned up a few times. V gene TRBV29-1 combines with J gene TRBJ2-1; D is unresolved. CDR3 length: 12 residues. V was shortened by 6 bases and J by 6 bases, with 12 bases between the two germline ends. Germline V gives CDR1 SQVTM, CDR2 ANQGSEA. The CDR3 DNA is TGCAGCGTCCTCCAAAGGGCCAATGAGCAGTTCTTC. Translating gives CSVLQRANEQFF.

Judged by abundance, this clone is large. The genes are TRBV28 and TRBJ2-5; 8 nucleotides match TRBD1. V lost 4 bases and J lost 1; bases outside the gene matches: 5. In germline, CDR1 is MDHEN, CDR2 SYDVKM. The CDR3 loop spans 15 amino acids. The DNA for the CDR3 is TGTGCCAGCAGTTCCCCGGACAGGGCCCAAGAGACCCAGTACTTC. Translated: CASSSPDRAQETQYF.

The chain joins TRBV13 to TRBJ2-2; a possible D gene is TRBD2 (5 bases). Germline V lookup: CDR1 PRHDT, CDR2 FYEKMQ (reference sequence). The ends were cut back, 6 bases at V and 6 bases at J, with 8 bases in the middle. The CDR3 is 12 amino acids. The CDR3 protein is CASSSGSGELFF. In DNA form, the CDR3 reads TGTGCCAGCAGTTCGGGATCCGGGGAGCTGTTTTTT.

The chain couples TRBV10-3 to TRBJ1-1; D possibly corresponds to TRBD1 (5 bases). CDR1 and CDR2 from the germline V gene are ENHRY and SYGVKD. The CDR3 is 13 residues long. V was pared by 6 bases and J by 1 base, with 9 bases between. The CDR3 reads CAIRPGGNTEAFF. CDR3 sequence (DNA): TGTGCCATCAGGCCCGGGGGGAACACTGAAGCTTTCTTT.

This sequence joins TRBV28 and TRBJ2-3, with D possibly matching TRBD1 (6 bases). V lost 4 bases to trimming and J lost 4 bases, with 9 bases between them. CDR3 size: 13 residues. The germline gives CDR1 MDHEN, CDR2 SYDVKM. This CDR3 is CASSWTAADTQYF. CDR3 nucleotides: TGTGCCAGCAGTTGGACAGCCGCAGATACGCAGTATTTT.